This TCR beta chain stems from a study of CD8+CD57+ T cells in acquired aplastic anemia. Study-wide points: Statistical testing detected no significant gap in CD8+ Simpson's diversity between patients and controls. Sharing between patients and controls was observed for roughly 29 CD8+ CDR3 sequences.

For this clonotype: What it binds is not known.

All sequencing subjects had displayed CD8+CD57+ cell expansion on flow cytometry. Therapy had not been given to patients before blood sampling. The length of the CDR3 is 13 residues. CDR1 is LNHNV and CDR2 is YYDKDF in the germline V gene (reference sequence). The V and J ends lost 3 bases and 5 bases respectively, with 8 bases between them. The study profiled TCR beta VDJ and CDR3 using genomic DNA as template. TCRdb ran MiXCR on the reads and lists one entry per CDR3 protein. The table records 220,000 or so distinct CDR3 sequences, about 62% of them present only once. The chain employs TRBV15 and TRBJ2-1, with D unclear. The sequenced sample consisted of sorted CD4+, CD8+, or CD8+CD57+ T cells (not recorded which) from PBMCs. The TCR sequence derives from a human donor with aplastic anemia. CDR3 sequence: CATSSNQHNEQFF. CDR3 in DNA: TGTGCCACCAGCAGCAACCAGCACAATGAGCAGTTCTTC.